This entry concerns a single TCR beta chain. The data derive from a study of T cell responses to AZD1222 COVID-19 vaccine. TCRdb keeps only in-frame clones here, not all; method: immunoSEQ multiplex PCR. The sample lists about 67,000 clones, 83% occurring once. The CDR3 has 15 residues. Germline CDR1 reads SEHNR; CDR2 reads FQNEAQ (reference sequence). Trimming left V 2 bases short and J 7 bases short, with 12 bases between. This receptor was identified in an adult who received the AZD1222 COVID-19 vaccine. J is TRBJ1-6 and V is TRBV7-9; D gene unclear. Here the sequenced sample was peripheral blood, taken 28 days after the second AZD1222 dose. The CDR3 protein is CASSLYNRDNSPLHF. DNA for the CDR3: TGTGCCAGCAGCTTATATAACAGAGACAATTCACCCCTCCACTTT.